This T cell receptor (beta chain) came from a study of cytomegalovirus exposure and HLA in healthy donors. Study results and caveats: Association of 17,000 or so TCR beta sequences with HLA alleles was found at 0.05 false discovery rate in a later analysis. Researchers reportedly found TCR beta sequences accurately predicted most subjects' HLA-A and HLA-B alleles. Most TCR beta V segments were productive about 90% or about 30% of the time in an earlier analysis.

The CDR3 spans 14 residues. Trimming removed 5 bases from V and 3 bases from J; junction bases left unmatched: 7. CDR1 is LNHDA and CDR2 is SQIVND in the germline V gene (reference sequence). Primers included in the PCR were 60 Vbeta and 13 Jbeta primers. Profiling relied on immunoSEQ multiplex PCR, and the TCRdb table lists in-frame clones only, not all of them. The sample includes some 150,000 clones, over 60% of them seen just once. Concerning this clone itself: Its specificity is unknown.

Unrecorded immune exposures were likely, despite nominal health at sampling. The specimen sequenced was PBMCs. The J gene is TRBJ2-7, the V gene TRBV19; 7 nucleotides line up with TRBD1. The receptor was derived from a woman in her 30s in good health and CMV-seronegative. CDR3 bases: TGTGCCAGTAGTCCCAGGGGGACCTTCTACGAGCAGTACTTC. As protein: CASSPRGTFYEQYF.